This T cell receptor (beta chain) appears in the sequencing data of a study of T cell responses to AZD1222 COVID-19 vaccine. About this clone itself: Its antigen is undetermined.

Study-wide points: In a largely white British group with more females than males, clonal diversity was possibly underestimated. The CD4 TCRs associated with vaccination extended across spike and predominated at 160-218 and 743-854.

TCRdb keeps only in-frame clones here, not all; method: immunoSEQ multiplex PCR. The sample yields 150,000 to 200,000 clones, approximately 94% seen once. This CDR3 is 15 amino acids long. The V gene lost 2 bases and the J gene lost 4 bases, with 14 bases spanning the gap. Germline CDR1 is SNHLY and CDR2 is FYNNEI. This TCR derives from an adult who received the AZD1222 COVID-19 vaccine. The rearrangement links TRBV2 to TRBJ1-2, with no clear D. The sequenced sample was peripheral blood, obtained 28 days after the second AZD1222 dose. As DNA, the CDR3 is TGTGCCAGCAGTGAACGAGGGATCCCTCTCTATGGCTACACCTTC. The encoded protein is CASSERGIPLYGYTF.